This T cell receptor (beta chain) appears in the sequencing data of a study of blood T cell repertoires in COVID-19. Overall study context: Collection of acute and convalescent COVID-19 samples took place in the United States, Italy and Spain. PBMCs, B-cell-depleted T cells, or T cells provided the cDNA or gDNA that made up the material.

Authors' analysis steps: Estimates of nucleated cell counts were drawn from the amplification of reference gene primers. The repertoire was sequenced with immunoSEQ multiplex PCR; TCRdb's copy has only in-frame clones and lacks some. D and trimming were read from the DNA, whereas the V and J calls and clone size are those reported in that table. Among about 170,000 clones listed, around 81% were seen once. Germline CDR1 is GTSNPN and CDR2 is SVGIG (reference sequence). CDR3 size: 14 residues. With 2 bases removed from V and 0 bases from J, the gap between germline ends came to 8 bases. The chain recombines TRBV30 with TRBJ2-1; a weak D match, TRBD1 (5 bases). This clonotype was obtained from a human donor with acute or convalescent COVID-19. The donor label of this sample is uncertain. Input material: peripheral blood. CDR3 in amino acids: CAWSRGSSYNEQFF. The CDR3 nucleotides are TGTGCCTGGAGTAGGGGTAGCTCCTACAATGAGCAGTTCTTC.